Presented here are 30 T cell receptor beta chains from one specimen sequenced in a study of beta chain features in type 1 diabetes. Findings of the study overall: Moderate but significant shortening of TCRB CDR3s was recorded in all four CD4+ subsets from Type 1 diabetes patients.

Expressed TCRB transcripts were sequenced because the isolated RNA had all been reverse transcribed beforehand. Assay: immunoSEQ multiplex PCR; the TCRdb copy retains only in-frame clones and omits some. The table includes 40,000 to 50,000 clones, approximately 70% detected once. These receptors have no identified antigens. The sequenced material came from Tregs from blood. All receptors derive from a man aged 25-40 years with type 1 diabetes. Some clones in this sample may be carry-over from other donors' samples.

V usage is TRBV2 and J usage is TRBJ2-7, with 10 nucleotides matching TRBD2. Germline assignment: CDR1 SNHLY and CDR2 FYNNEI. The V and J ends lost 3 bases and 5 bases, in that order; junction bases with no gene match: 10. The CDR3 loop spans 16 amino acids. CDR3 DNA sequence: TGTGCCAGCAGTGACGGGGTTCAGCGGGGGGGAAACGAGCAGTACTTC. The encoded protein is CASSDGVQRGGNEQYF.

In this sample, this clone turned up a few times. This rearrangement joins TRBV7-9 to TRBJ1-1, with 9 bases identical to TRBD1. CDR3 length: 16 amino acids. V lost 7 bases to trimming and J lost 0 bases; unmatched junction nucleotides: 9. CDR1 SEHNR and CDR2 FQNEAQ come from the germline V gene (reference sequence). CDR3 bases: TGTGCCAGCACAAACAGGGGGCGCGGATTGAACACTGAAGCTTTCTTT. Its protein product is CASTNRGRGLNTEAFF. Together with reference TRBV7-9 and TRBJ1-1, the CDR3 gives the full variable domain: DTGVSQNPRHKITKRGQNVTFRCDPISEHNRLYWYRQTLGQGPEFLTYFQNEAQLEKSRLLSDRFSAERPKGSFSTLEIQRTEQGDSAMYLCASTNRGRGLNTEAFFGQGTRLTVV.

The V call is TRBV6-6, the J call TRBJ2-7; D possibly corresponds to TRBD1 (6 bases). CDR1 is MNHNY, CDR2 SVGAGI, per germline (reference sequence). The CDR3 is 12 residues long. The V and J ends lost 6 bases and 5 bases respectively, with 11 bases between them. CDR3 nucleotides: TGTGCCAGCAGCCTGAACAGGGACGAGCAGTACTTC. It specifies CASSLNRDEQYF.

This chain links TRBV25-1 with TRBJ1-1; tentatively, D is TRBD1 (5 bases). There are 13 residues in the CDR3. V gave up 5 bases and J gave up 8 bases, with 15 bases separating them. From germline, CDR1 is MGHDK and CDR2 SYGVNS. This chain's CDR3 is CASSPMGGSEAFF. CDR3 DNA sequence: TGTGCCAGCAGTCCAATGGGGGGTTCCGAAGCTTTCTTT.

The rearrangement joins TRBV19 to TRBJ1-5; possible D gene TRBD1, 6 bases. Germline CDR1 is LNHDA and CDR2 is SQIVND (reference sequence). V dropped 5 bases and J dropped 0 bases, with 14 bases sitting between them. The CDR3 consists of 16 residues. For the CDR3, the DNA is TGTGCCAGTAGTCCCCAGACAGGTTATAGCAATCAGCCCCAGCATTTT. Residues: CASSPQTGYSNQPQHF.

The rearrangement links TRBV5-5 to TRBJ2-7; 14 positions match TRBD2. The V gene's germline CDR1 is SGHKS and CDR2 YYEKEE (reference sequence). This CDR3 has 17 residues. V was clipped by 3 bases and J by 0 bases; unmatched bases: 5. CDR3 protein: CASSYGTSGGLSYEQYF. The DNA of the CDR3 is TGTGCCAGCAGCTATGGGACTAGCGGGGGCCTCTCCTACGAGCAGTACTTC.

The CDR3 here is CAWSVPGGNTIYF. DNA for the CDR3: TGTGCCTGGAGTGTACCGGGAGGAAACACCATATATTTT. The rearrangement links TRBV30 to TRBJ1-3, with unresolved D. CDR1 and CDR2 (germline): GTSNPN, SVGIG (reference sequence). V was pared by 0 bases and J by 4 bases, with 7 bases between. This CDR3 spans 13 amino acids.

V and J are TRBV7-8 and TRBJ1-5, with 7 bases aligning to TRBD1. Germline V gene sequence: CDR1 SGHVS, CDR2 FQNEAQ. With V trimmed by 5 bases and J by 6 bases, 7 bases remained unmatched. This CDR3 contains 14 residues. In DNA, the CDR3 is TGTGCCAGCAGCCTAGGACAGGCCCTTCAGCCCCAGCATTTT. It encodes CASSLGQALQPQHF.

The chain links TRBV10-3 to TRBJ1-5; D is unresolved. Trimming took off 0 bases at V and 7 bases at J, with 10 bases between the two ends. Germline V gives CDR1 ENHRY, CDR2 SYGVKD. The CDR3 contains 14 residues. Here the CDR3 DNA reads TGTGCCATCAGTGAGTCGACTGGGTTACAGCCCCAGCATTTT. Translation gives CAISESTGLQPQHF.

There are a few counts of this clone. The V call is TRBV29-1, the J call TRBJ2-1; 8 bases are a match to TRBD2. The CDR3 is 13 residues long. Per the germline V gene, CDR1 is SQVTM and CDR2 is ANQGSEA. For the CDR3, the DNA is TGCGGGAGCGGGGGCCTTTCCTGGGATGAGCAGTTCTTC. It yields the protein CGSGGLSWDEQFF.

The V gene is TRBV10-3, the J gene TRBJ2-3, with 9 bases aligning to TRBD2. The germline gives CDR1 ENHRY, CDR2 SYGVKD. The CDR3 covers 17 residues. The V and J ends lost 4 bases and 6 bases, in that order; junction bases with no gene match: 14. CDR3 nucleotides: TGTGCCATCAGTGGGGACCGGGCGGGACTAGCATGGGATACGCAGTATTTT. Translating it yields CAISGDRAGLAWDTQYF.

The chain combines TRBV4-2 with TRBJ2-5, with a tentative D call TRBD1 (6 bases). V gave up 1 base and J gave up 7 bases, with 7 bases separating them. Germline V CDR1 and CDR2: LGHNA, YNFKEQ. The CDR3 is made up of 12 amino acids. The CDR3 DNA follows: TGTGCCAGCAGCCAAGGAGGGGGGACCCAGTACTTC. Translated, it gives CASSQGGGTQYF.

V gene TRBV25-1 combines with J gene TRBJ2-7, with a tentative D call TRBD2 (6 bases). The V and J ends lost 10 bases and 0 bases respectively, with 16 bases between them. CDR1 is MGHDK and CDR2 is SYGVNS in the germline V gene. The CDR3 has 14 residues. The CDR3 here is CANSPGGDSYEQYF. CDR3 DNA sequence: TGTGCCAATTCCCCCGGAGGGGACTCCTACGAGCAGTACTTC.

The rearrangement uses TRBV5-4 and TRBJ2-1; a weak D match, TRBD2 (6 bases). CDR3 length: 14 amino acids. The germline CDR1 and CDR2 sequences are SGHNT and YYREEE (reference sequence). The germline V and J ends were trimmed by 4 bases and 8 bases, with 16 bases remaining between them. The CDR3 here is CASSPVASVHEQFF. For the CDR3, the DNA is TGTGCCAGCAGCCCCGTAGCTAGCGTCCATGAGCAGTTCTTC.

The rearrangement links TRBV6-1 to TRBJ2-7; D is ambiguous. V was cut by 3 bases and J by 0 bases, with 6 bases left in between. This CDR3 region has 13 residues. CDR1 and CDR2 from the germline V gene are MNHNS and SASEGT. The CDR3 loop reads CASSERNSYEQYF. CDR3 nucleotide sequence: TGTGCCAGCAGTGAGAGGAACTCCTACGAGCAGTACTTC.

The rearrangement joins TRBV5-6 to TRBJ1-2; unclear D gene. The V gene's germline CDR1 is SGHDT and CDR2 YYEEEE. The CDR3 is made up of 12 amino acids. V was shortened by 2 bases and J by 11 bases, with 13 bases between the two germline ends. CDR3 residues: CASSLTSMSYTF. For the CDR3, the DNA is TGTGCCAGCAGCTTAACGAGTATGAGTTACACCTTC.

The chain uses TRBV2 and TRBJ1-2; D gene ambiguous. The germline V gene has CDR1 SNHLY and CDR2 FYNNEI. The CDR3 loop spans 16 amino acids. The germline V and J ends were trimmed by 3 bases and 2 bases, with 16 bases remaining between them. The CDR3 here is CASSETWSRQNYGYTF. The CDR3 coding sequence is TGTGCCAGCAGTGAGACGTGGTCCCGACAAAACTATGGCTACACCTTC.

This chain connects TRBV14 to TRBJ2-6; TRBD2 matches at 8 bases. The CDR3 is 21 residues long. Germline V lookup: CDR1 SGHDN, CDR2 FVKESK. Unmatched junction bases numbered 15, after V lost 2 bases and J lost 0 bases. Here the CDR3 reads CASSQIPPLRSGGSGANVLTF. DNA for the CDR3: TGTGCCAGCAGCCAAATCCCCCCCCTAAGGAGCGGGGGCTCTGGGGCCAACGTCCTGACTTTC. The full variable domain, in which reference TRBV14 and TRBJ2-6 provide the parts outside the CDR3, is EAGVTQFPSHSVIEKGQTVTLRCDPISGHDNLYWYRRVMGKEIKFLLHFVKESKQDESGMPNNRFLAERTGGTYSTLKVQPAELEDSGVYFCASSQIPPLRSGGSGANVLTFGAGSRLTVL.

The chain uses TRBV7-3 and TRBJ2-3; TRBD2 aligns across 11 bases. V shed 5 bases and J 6 bases; nucleotides not matched to a gene: 10. This CDR3 spans 16 amino acids. Germline V lookup: CDR1 SGHTA, CDR2 FQGTGA. The CDR3 bases are TGTGCCAGCAGCCCCCTAGCGGGGGGCCCGGCCGATACGCAGTATTTT. This gives the protein CASSPLAGGPADTQYF. The entire variable domain, with the rest obtained from reference TRBV7-3 and TRBJ2-3, is as follows: GAGVSQTPSNKVTEKGKYVELRCDPISGHTALYWYRQSLGQGPEFLIYFQGTGAADDSGLPNDRFFAVRPEGSVSTLKIQRTERGDSAVYLCASSPLAGGPADTQYFGPGTRLTVL.

J is TRBJ1-3 and V is TRBV2; D is uncertain. Germline-derived CDR1 and CDR2 are SNHLY and FYNNEI. V was trimmed by 1 base and J by 0 bases, leaving 7 bases between them. The CDR3 is 15 residues long. The CDR3 nucleotides are TGTGCCAGCAGTGAAGGCGGCCGCTCTGGAAACACCATATATTTT. The encoded protein is CASSEGGRSGNTIYF.

The CDR3 spells CASSRDRGMNTEAFF. The CDR3 nucleotides are TGTGCCAGCTCACGAGACAGGGGGATGAACACTGAAGCTTTCTTT. The genes are TRBV18 and TRBJ1-1; TRBD1 matches 9 bases. The CDR3 covers 15 residues. Germline CDR1 is KGHSH and CDR2 is LQKENI. After removal of 4 bases from V and 0 bases from J, the junction contained 3 bases not matched to a gene. Combining the CDR3 with reference TRBV18 and TRBJ1-1 gives the whole variable domain NAGVMQNPRHLVRRRGQEARLRCSPMKGHSHVYWYRQLPEEGLKFMVYLQKENIIDESGMPKERFSAEFPKEGPSILRIQQVVRGDSAAYFCASSRDRGMNTEAFFGQGTRLTVV.

CDR3: CASSPGIRLNTEAFF. The CDR3 DNA is TGTGCCAGCAGTCCAGGGATAAGATTGAACACTGAAGCTTTCTTT. This chain links TRBV7-9 with TRBJ1-1; D may be TRBD1 (5 bases). CDR1 SEHNR and CDR2 FQNEAQ come from the germline V gene (reference sequence). The CDR3 has 15 residues. V was clipped by 6 bases and J by 0 bases, with 14 bases between them. Together with reference TRBV7-9 and TRBJ1-1, the CDR3 gives the full variable domain: DTGVSQNPRHKITKRGQNVTFRCDPISEHNRLYWYRQTLGQGPEFLTYFQNEAQLEKSRLLSDRFSAERPKGSFSTLEIQRTEQGDSAMYLCASSPGIRLNTEAFFGQGTRLTVV.

The chain uses TRBV5-4 and TRBJ2-2, with TRBD2 identical over 8 bases. The CDR3 totals 15 residues. CDR1 and CDR2 from the germline V gene are SGHNT and YYREEE (reference sequence). Germline trimming cut 2 bases from V and 7 bases from J; bases unmatched to any gene: 7. The CDR3 spells CASSFGSGAGGELFF. The CDR3, as DNA: TGTGCCAGCAGCTTTGGTAGCGGGGCGGGCGGGGAGCTGTTTTTT.

The chain has TRBV9 and TRBJ2-7; TRBD2 agrees at 12 bases. J gave up 4 bases and V 4 bases, and 6 bases lay outside the gene matches. Germline V gene sequence: CDR1 SGDLS, CDR2 YYNGEE. The CDR3 runs 15 residues. The CDR3, as DNA: TGTGCCAGCAGCCCTAGACTAGCGGGAGTATACGAGCAGTACTTC. Its translation is CASSPRLAGVYEQYF. The variable domain in full, with the rest retrieved from reference TRBV9 and TRBJ2-7, is DSGVTQTPKHLITATGQRVTLRCSPRSGDLSVYWYQQSLDQGLQFLIQYYNGEERAKGNILERFSAQQFPDLHSELNLSSLELGDSALYFCASSPRLAGVYEQYFGPGTRLTVT.

This clone turned up a few times. The chain joins TRBV6-5 to TRBJ2-1, with no clear D. V shed 5 bases and J shed 7 bases, with 9 bases lying between them. There are 12 residues in the CDR3. Germline V CDR1 and CDR2: MNHEY, SVGAGI. The CDR3 DNA reads as TGTGCCAGCAGTGAAGCTTTGAATGAGCAGTTCTTC. It yields the protein CASSEALNEQFF.

This sequence joins TRBV29-1 and TRBJ1-2, with TRBD1 as a possible D gene (6 bases). CDR1 and CDR2 (germline): SQVTM, ANQGSEA. V was cut by 2 bases and J by 2 bases, with 9 bases left in between. This CDR3 contains 13 residues. The CDR3 nucleotides are TGCAGCGTTGAATGGGACACGAACTATGGCTACACCTTC. Translation: CSVEWDTNYGYTF.

The genes are TRBV2 and TRBJ1-2, with a weak D call TRBD1 (5 bases). Germline lookup yields CDR1 SNHLY and CDR2 FYNNEI. Trimming removed 6 bases at V and 4 bases at J, with 12 bases between. The CDR3 sequence is 13 residues long. In nucleotides, the CDR3 is TGTGCCAGCAGCCAAGGACACCTCTATGGCTACACCTTC. Translated, it gives CASSQGHLYGYTF.

This chain links TRBV7-2 with TRBJ2-7; tentative D call: TRBD1 (5 bases). Trimming removed 4 bases from V and 0 bases from J, with 10 bases in between. Germline V gene lookup returns CDR1 SGHTA and CDR2 FQGNSA. This CDR3 is 14 amino acids long. The DNA for the CDR3 is TGTGCCAGCAGCTCCTACAGGCTCTCCTACGAGCAGTACTTC. Its translation is CASSSYRLSYEQYF.

The V and J genes are TRBV18 and TRBJ2-7; D gene uncertain. Trimming removed 3 bases at V and 2 bases at J, with 14 bases between. The CDR3 has 15 amino acids. Germline lookup yields CDR1 KGHSH and CDR2 LQKENI. CDR3 DNA: TGTGCCAGCTCACCGCGCGGTCCCGCGGCCTACGAGCAGTACTTC. This sequence encodes CASSPRGPAAYEQYF.

There are a few counts of this clone. The chain couples TRBV5-1 to TRBJ1-1; D is unresolved. This CDR3 is built from 15 residues. Germline-derived CDR1 and CDR2 are SGHRS and YFSETQ. Trimming removed 5 bases at V and 3 bases at J, with 17 bases between. CDR3 sequence (DNA): TGCGCCAGCAGTTGGAGGCGGCCTGGGGACACTGAAGCTTTCTTT. It is translated as CASSWRRPGDTEAFF.